One sample yielded the 17 T cell receptor beta chains listed below, sequenced in a study of OX40 agonist ivuxolimab in advanced cancers. The assay was immunoSEQ multiplex PCR, and TCRdb's table has in-frame clones only and misses some. The sample lists some 75,000 clones, 65% to 90% occurring once. The sample here was CD4+ or CD8+ T cells sorted from blood, taken in a trial of the OX40 agonist ivuxolimab. Source of these receptors: an adult with an advanced solid tumor such as melanoma, head and neck, liver or kidney cancer.

This chain links TRBV19 with TRBJ1-5; 9 bases fit TRBD1. Germline V gene sequence: CDR1 LNHDA, CDR2 SQIVND (reference sequence). J lost 1 base, V lost 7 bases, and 11 bases had no gene match. CDR3 size: 17 residues. In nucleotides, the CDR3 is TGTGCCAGTATCAAACTTGGGACAGGGATGAGCAATCAGCCCCAGCATTTT. This encodes CASIKLGTGMSNQPQHF. Full variable domain (remainder filled in from reference TRBV19 and TRBJ1-5): DGGITQSPKYLFRKEGQNVTLSCEQNLNHDAMYWYRQDPGQGLRLIYYSQIVNDFQKGDIAEGYSVSREKKESFPLTVTSAQKNPTAFYLCASIKLGTGMSNQPQHFGDGTRLSIL.

The chain recombines TRBV6-5 with TRBJ1-2, with unresolved D. The CDR3 consists of 15 residues. The germline V gene encodes CDR1 MNHEY and CDR2 SVGAGI. Between the trimmed V and J ends, which lost 4 bases and 3 bases, there was a span of 15 bases. This chain's CDR3 is CASSSLGIRDYGYTF. In DNA form, the CDR3 reads TGTGCCAGCAGTTCGCTCGGGATCCGGGACTATGGCTACACCTTC.

This chain links TRBV4-2 with TRBJ2-3; 11 positions match TRBD2. This CDR3 is built from 20 residues. V dropped 0 bases and J dropped 5; count of bases not matched to a gene: 16. CDR1 and CDR2 (germline): LGHNA, YNFKEQ. The CDR3 DNA reads TGTGCCAGCAGCCAAGAGTTGCGGATAACTAGCGGGGGATCAAGAGATACGCAGTATTTT. It translates to CASSQELRITSGGSRDTQYF.

The V call is TRBV7-2, the J call TRBJ1-2, with D hard to call. Between the trimmed V and J ends, which lost 5 bases and 4 bases, there was a span of 2 bases. The CDR3 contains 10 residues. CDR1 is SGHTA, CDR2 FQGNSA, per germline. The CDR3 region is CASSTYGYTF. As DNA, the CDR3 is TGTGCCAGCAGCACCTATGGCTACACCTTC. The full variable domain, its missing parts supplied by reference TRBV7-2 and TRBJ1-2, is GAGVSQSPSNKVTEKGKDVELRCDPISGHTALYWYRQSLGQGLEFLIYFQGNSAPDKSGLPSDRFSAERTGGSVSTLTIQRTQQEDSAVYLCASSTYGYTFGSGTRLTVV.

This chain connects TRBV7-2 to TRBJ2-7, with 11 bases fitting TRBD2. There are 15 residues in the CDR3. V was pared by 1 base and J by 5 bases, with 4 bases of the junction left unmatched. Germline assignment: CDR1 SGHTA and CDR2 FQGNSA. CDR3 amino acids: CASSLVGLAAHEQYF. In DNA, the CDR3 is TGTGCCAGCAGCTTAGTGGGACTAGCGGCCCACGAGCAGTACTTC. Based on the CDR3 plus reference TRBV7-2 and TRBJ2-7, the full variable domain is GAGVSQSPSNKVTEKGKDVELRCDPISGHTALYWYRQSLGQGLEFLIYFQGNSAPDKSGLPSDRFSAERTGGSVSTLTIQRTQQEDSAVYLCASSLVGLAAHEQYFGPGTRLTVT.

V and J are TRBV11-3 and TRBJ2-1; D unclear. Germline V gene lookup returns CDR1 SGHNT and CDR2 YENEEA. Trimming stripped 0 bases from V and 6 bases from J, with 12 bases between. This CDR3 spans 15 amino acids. In DNA form, the CDR3 reads TGTGCCAGCAGCTTAGATCGATCCAGATTCAATGAGCAGTTCTTC. Translated: CASSLDRSRFNEQFF.

The chain joins TRBV19 to TRBJ2-7; TRBD1 aligns across 11 bases. CDR1 LNHDA and CDR2 SQIVND come from the germline V gene (reference sequence). CDR3 size: 15 residues. V trimming: 0 bases; J trimming: 6 bases; junction bases outside the gene matches: 4. The CDR3 region has the DNA TGTGCCAGTAGTATAGATGGGACAGGGGGTTTCGAGCAGTACTTC. Protein sequence: CASSIDGTGGFEQYF.

The chain is built from TRBV19 and TRBJ1-2; 10 bases map to TRBD1. The length of the CDR3 is 12 residues. V was clipped by 5 bases and J by 9 bases; unmatched bases: 3. Germline assignment: CDR1 LNHDA and CDR2 SQIVND (reference sequence). The CDR3 is CASSPGQGRYTF. CDR3 DNA sequence: TGTGCCAGTAGTCCGGGACAGGGGCGCTACACCTTC.

This chain connects TRBV7-2 to TRBJ2-4; 12 positions agree with TRBD2. With 3 bases clipped from V and 3 bases from J, the junction kept 9 bases outside the gene matches. The germline gives CDR1 SGHTA, CDR2 FQGNSA. The CDR3 runs to 18 residues. The CDR3 DNA reads TGTGCCAGCAGCTTCGCTAGCGGGAGGGCCGAAGGCAAAAACATTCAGTACTTC. Protein sequence: CASSFASGRAEGKNIQYF.

This sequence joins TRBV29-1 and TRBJ1-1; D not resolved. Trimming pared 8 bases from V and 7 bases from J, leaving 17 bases between. The CDR3 covers 12 residues. Germline assignment: CDR1 SQVTM and CDR2 ANQGSEA. In DNA, the CDR3 is TGCAGCACCCTGTTCGGCAGCGATGAAGCTTTCTTT. Translating it yields CSTLFGSDEAFF.

The V and J genes are TRBV10-3 and TRBJ2-2; D is unclear. Trimming shortened V by 1 base and J by 0 bases, and 12 bases separated the two germline ends. Germline lookup yields CDR1 ENHRY and CDR2 SYGVKD. CDR3 length equals 17 residues. The CDR3 sequence is CAISELGKAANTGELFF. CDR3 in DNA: TGTGCCATCAGTGAGTTGGGGAAGGCAGCGAACACCGGGGAGCTGTTTTTT.

The chain employs TRBV7-4 and TRBJ1-2, with a possible D match to TRBD1 (5 bases). Trimming left V 3 bases short and J 4 bases short, with 12 bases between. In germline, CDR1 is SGHVT, CDR2 SQSDAQ. This CDR3 comprises 14 residues. The CDR3 nucleotides read TGTGCCAGCAGCTTGGGGGGGACGGCCTATGGCTACACCTTC. Translated, it gives CASSLGGTAYGYTF.

The rearrangement uses TRBV19 and TRBJ1-4, with D maybe TRBD1 (6 bases). Germline V CDR1 and CDR2: LNHDA, SQIVND (reference sequence). The V and J ends lost 10 bases and 8 bases respectively, with 23 bases between them. The CDR3 length is 15 residues. The CDR3 sequence is CATRTVGFSREKLFF. CDR3 DNA sequence: TGTGCCACGAGGACAGTTGGGTTTTCACGGGAAAAACTGTTTTTT. Combining the CDR3 with reference TRBV19 and TRBJ1-4 gives the whole variable domain DGGITQSPKYLFRKEGQNVTLSCEQNLNHDAMYWYRQDPGQGLRLIYYSQIVNDFQKGDIAEGYSVSREKKESFPLTVTSAQKNPTAFYLCATRTVGFSREKLFFGSGTQLSVL.

This chain joins TRBV6-4 and TRBJ2-1; D is undetermined. The CDR3 covers 11 residues. Germline V CDR1 and CDR2: MRHNA, SNTAGT. V lost 4 bases to trimming and J lost 6 bases, with 4 bases between them. The CDR3 sequence is CASSVGNEQFF. The CDR3 region has the DNA TGTGCCAGCAGTGTTGGCAATGAGCAGTTCTTC.

This chain joins TRBV11-2 and TRBJ2-2; unclear D gene. The length of the CDR3 is 13 residues. The V gene's germline CDR1 is SGHAT and CDR2 FQNNGV. V gave up 4 bases and J gave up 5 bases, with 8 bases separating them. In DNA form, the CDR3 reads TGTGCCAGCAGCTCCGATCTTACCGGGGAGCTGTTTTTT. Translation: CASSSDLTGELFF.

The chain uses TRBV9 and TRBJ2-7; weak D call: TRBD2 (5 bases). V was trimmed by 4 bases and J by 6 bases, leaving 20 bases between them. Germline V lookup: CDR1 SGDLS, CDR2 YYNGEE. CDR3 length: 15 amino acids. The CDR3 region is CASSLRSSPTSEQYF. CDR3 DNA: TGTGCCAGCAGCCTCCGCAGCAGCCCCACTAGCGAGCAGTACTTC. Variable domain in full (rest from reference TRBV9 and TRBJ2-7): DSGVTQTPKHLITATGQRVTLRCSPRSGDLSVYWYQQSLDQGLQFLIQYYNGEERAKGNILERFSAQQFPDLHSELNLSSLELGDSALYFCASSLRSSPTSEQYFGPGTRLTVT.

Here the CDR3 reads CARSLGQLDSQPQHF. CDR3 DNA: TGTGCCAGAAGCTTGGGCCAGCTTGATAGTCAGCCCCAGCATTTT. The chain has TRBV5-3 and TRBJ1-5; no firm D call. Being an ORF, TRBV5-3 has a function that is uncertain. The CDR3 sequence is 15 residues long. Trimming left V 0 bases short and J 6 bases short, with 13 bases between.